These 27 T cell receptor beta chains originate from one sample sequenced in a study of T cell repertoires in cytomegalovirus infection. TCRdb independently ran MiXCR on the reads; one entry per CDR3 protein. The repertoire consists of 110,000 to 150,000 distinct CDR3 sequences, with 32% occurring once and the leading ten covering roughly half. No antigen is known for these receptors. The sample in question was CD8+ T cells from cultured PBMCs, obtained from culture after CMV antigen stimulation. All receptors come from a human donor in good health (CMV status not recorded). Some clones in this sample may be carry-over from other donors' samples.

The J gene is TRBJ2-1, the V gene TRBV19, with 7 bases identical to TRBD2. CDR1 and CDR2 from the germline V gene are LNHDA and SQIVND (reference sequence). This CDR3 contains 15 residues. V shed 5 bases, J shed 2 bases, and the junction held 6 bases outside the gene matches. The CDR3 spells CASSPEGTTYNEQFF. CDR3 nucleotide sequence: TGTGCCAGTAGTCCAGAGGGGACTACCTACAATGAGCAGTTCTTC.

This clonotype was seen a handful of times. J is TRBJ1-2 and V is TRBV18, with D unclear. Trimming took 8 bases from V and 8 from J, leaving 9 bases between them. The CDR3 sequence is 10 residues long. The germline V gene encodes CDR1 KGHSH and CDR2 LQKENI. The CDR3 protein is CASPTRGYTF. The CDR3 DNA reads TGTGCCAGCCCGACTAGGGGCTACACCTTC.

This clonotype was seen a handful of times. The chain couples TRBV2 to TRBJ1-1; D might be TRBD1 (5 bases). The CDR3 is made up of 13 amino acids. V was trimmed by 4 bases and J by 4 bases, leaving 10 bases between them. Germline-derived CDR1 and CDR2 are SNHLY and FYNNEI. The CDR3 bases are TGTGCCAGCAGTGGGGGCGCCCCCACTGAAGCTTTCTTT. It translates to CASSGGAPTEAFF.

This chain uses TRBV7-6 with TRBJ2-3; possibly TRBD1 for D (5 bases). Germline CDR1 SGHVS, CDR2 FNYEAQ. CDR3 length: 14 residues. The V and J ends lost 0 bases and 6 bases respectively, with 10 bases between them. This CDR3 reads CASSLAQGRDTQYF. Here the CDR3 DNA reads TGTGCCAGCAGCTTAGCTCAGGGTCGCGATACGCAGTATTTT.

V is TRBV7-6 and J is TRBJ1-3; D unclear. Germline lookup yields CDR1 SGHVS and CDR2 FNYEAQ. V lost 3 bases and J 0 bases, leaving 0 bases between the germline ends. The CDR3 length is 12 residues. As DNA, the CDR3 is TGTGCCAGCAGCTTCTCTGGAAACACCATATATTTT. Translated: CASSFSGNTIYF. The whole variable domain, filled in from reference TRBV7-6 and TRBJ1-3, reads GAGVSQSPRYKVTKRGQDVALRCDPISGHVSLYWYRQALGQGPEFLTYFNYEAQQDKSGLPNDRFSAERPEGSISTLTIQRTEQRDSAMYRCASSFSGNTIYFGEGSWLTVV.

The gene calls are TRBV7-6 and TRBJ2-4, with D perhaps matching TRBD2 (5 bases). The V end lost 1 base, the J end lost 8 bases, and 12 bases lay between the germline ends. This CDR3 is built from 14 residues. CDR1 SGHVS and CDR2 FNYEAQ come from the germline V gene. The CDR3 sequence is CASSLGSGGYIQYF. In DNA form, the CDR3 reads TGTGCCAGCAGCTTAGGCAGCGGAGGTTACATTCAGTACTTC.

The J gene is TRBJ1-1, the V gene TRBV7-1; D call uncertain. TRBV7-1 is an ORF for which the function is uncertain. CDR3 length: 13 amino acids. Between the trimmed V and J ends, which lost 5 bases and 3 bases, there was a span of 10 bases. CDR3 in DNA: TGTGCCAGCAGCCCCCCCTGGGACACTGAAGCTTTCTTT. Translating it yields CASSPPWDTEAFF.

The CDR3 region has the DNA TGTGCCAGCAGCTTGGGGCGGATAGCCAAAAACATTCAGTACTTC. Translation gives CASSLGRIAKNIQYF. The rearrangement links TRBV13 to TRBJ2-4, with a possible D match to TRBD1 (5 bases). Germline-derived CDR1 and CDR2 are PRHDT and FYEKMQ (reference sequence). Deletions cut 3 bases from V and 0 bases from J, with 9 bases between. The CDR3 length is 15 residues.

V and J are TRBV4-1 and TRBJ2-3; 13 bases fit TRBD2. With V trimmed by 4 bases and J by 3 bases, 7 bases remained unmatched. Germline V gene lookup returns CDR1 MGHRA and CDR2 YSYEKL. The CDR3 spans 17 residues. CDR3 bases: TGCGCCAGCAGCCCCTCGGGACTAGCGGGGATGACAGATACGCAGTATTTT. Protein product: CASSPSGLAGMTDTQYF.

In its sample, this clonotype was seen many times. V and J are TRBV19 and TRBJ1-3; the D gene is possibly TRBD1 (5 bases). Trimming took 7 bases from V and 0 from J, leaving 10 bases between them. There are 14 residues in the CDR3. Germline V CDR1 and CDR2: LNHDA, SQIVND (reference sequence). CDR3: CASTGLISGNTIYF. CDR3 nucleotide sequence: TGTGCCAGTACGGGACTCATCTCTGGAAACACCATATATTTT.

This clonotype has only a few counts. V is TRBV28 and J is TRBJ2-7; the match to TRBD2 covers 10 bases. The CDR3 covers 15 residues. Unmatched junction bases numbered 10, after V lost 2 bases and J lost 9 bases. Germline values: CDR1 MDHEN, CDR2 SYDVKM. The CDR3 sequence is CASSLTASGGLGQYF. CDR3 nucleotide sequence: TGTGCCAGCAGTTTAACGGCTAGCGGGGGATTGGGGCAGTACTTC.

The gene calls are TRBV12-5 and TRBJ2-3; the D is unclear. CDR3 length: 13 residues. V was cut by 0 bases and J by 5 bases, with 6 bases left in between. Germline V gene lookup returns CDR1 LGHNT and CDR2 FRNRAP. The CDR3 region has the DNA TGTGCTAGTGGTTTGGTAACTGGAGATACGCAGTATTTT. Translated: CASGLVTGDTQYF. Based on the CDR3 plus reference TRBV12-5 and TRBJ2-3, the full variable domain is DARVTQTPRHKVTEMGQEVTMRCQPILGHNTVFWYRQTMMQGLELLAYFRNRAPLDDSGMPKDRFSAEMPDATLATLKIQPSEPRDSAVYFCASGLVTGDTQYFGPGTRLTVL.

The rearrangement links TRBV6-1 to TRBJ2-7, with unresolved D. This CDR3 has 13 residues. V shed 7 bases and J shed 3 bases, with 13 bases lying between them. CDR1 and CDR2 (germline): MNHNS, SASEGT. CDR3 region: CASNLNTVYEQYF. DNA for the CDR3: TGTGCCAGCAACCTGAACACGGTCTACGAGCAGTACTTC.

Only a few counts were recorded for this clonotype. The J gene is TRBJ2-1, the V gene TRBV7-9; D possibly corresponds to TRBD2 (6 bases). From germline, CDR1 is SEHNR and CDR2 FQNEAQ (reference sequence). The CDR3 contains 15 residues. Trimming shortened V by 5 bases and J by 5 bases, and 16 bases separated the two germline ends. As DNA, the CDR3 is TGTGCCAGCAGCCGGATAACTAGCAAAAACAATGAGCAGTTCTTC. As protein: CASSRITSKNNEQFF. The full variable domain, its missing parts supplied by reference TRBV7-9 and TRBJ2-1, is DTGVSQNPRHKITKRGQNVTFRCDPISEHNRLYWYRQTLGQGPEFLTYFQNEAQLEKSRLLSDRFSAERPKGSFSTLEIQRTEQGDSAMYLCASSRITSKNNEQFFGPGTRLTVL.

This clonotype appeared many times. The gene calls are TRBV12-3 or TRBV12-4 and TRBJ2-5; D unclear. This CDR3 is 11 amino acids long. Trimming left V 1 base short and J 10 bases short, with 7 bases between. CDR3 loop: CASSLDRVQYF. The CDR3 DNA follows: TGTGCCAGCAGTTTAGACCGGGTCCAGTACTTC.

This chain uses TRBV28 with TRBJ2-5, with D unresolved. The CDR3 length is 15 residues. V dropped 5 bases and J dropped 4 bases, with 17 bases sitting between them. Per germline, CDR1 MDHEN and CDR2 SYDVKM. CDR3 in amino acids: CASSPRVRQVETQYF. The CDR3, as DNA: TGTGCCAGCAGTCCACGCGTTAGACAAGTAGAGACCCAGTACTTC.

This clonotype was picked up many times. V gene TRBV4-1 combines with J gene TRBJ1-2; no clear D gene. This CDR3 contains 15 residues. The germline V and J ends were trimmed by 0 bases and 0 bases, with 8 bases remaining between them. From germline, CDR1 is MGHRA and CDR2 YSYEKL. The CDR3 loop reads CASSQEQSANYGYTF. DNA for the CDR3: TGCGCCAGCAGCCAAGAGCAGTCAGCTAACTATGGCTACACCTTC.

The chain has TRBV6-5 and TRBJ1-3; 7 bases are a match to TRBD1. Germline-derived CDR1 and CDR2 are MNHEY and SVGAGI. V gave up 0 bases and J gave up 2 bases; unmatched junction bases: 4. The CDR3 extends over 16 amino acids. CDR3 amino acids: CASSYSFGQAGNTIYF. Written as DNA, the CDR3 is TGTGCCAGCAGTTACTCGTTTGGACAGGCTGGAAACACCATATATTTT.

The table lists this clonotype with many counts. V usage is TRBV2 and J usage is TRBJ1-5; TRBD1 agrees at 8 bases. The CDR3 is 15 amino acids. Germline lookup yields CDR1 SNHLY and CDR2 FYNNEI. J lost 5 bases, V lost 5 bases, and 8 bases had no gene match. The CDR3 DNA reads as TGTGCCAGCAGTTCCGAGACAGGGGTTGATCAGCCCCAGCATTTT. Its protein is CASSSETGVDQPQHF. Variable domain in full (rest from reference TRBV2 and TRBJ1-5): EPEVTQTPSHQVTQMGQEVILRCVPISNHLYFYWYRQILGQKVEFLVSFYNNEISEKSEIFDDQFSVERPDGSNFTLKIRSTKLEDSAMYFCASSSETGVDQPQHFGDGTRLSIL.

The chain has TRBV7-2 and TRBJ2-7, with a weak D call TRBD1 (5 bases). The CDR3 length is 14 residues. Trimming removed 5 bases at V and 2 bases at J, with 13 bases between. The germline CDR1 and CDR2 sequences are SGHTA and FQGNSA. CDR3: CASSLSGRTYEQYF. The CDR3 DNA reads TGTGCCAGCAGCCTCTCAGGGCGGACCTACGAGCAGTACTTC. The full variable domain, rest sourced from reference TRBV7-2 and TRBJ2-7, is GAGVSQSPSNKVTEKGKDVELRCDPISGHTALYWYRQSLGQGLEFLIYFQGNSAPDKSGLPSDRFSAERTGGSVSTLTIQRTQQEDSAVYLCASSLSGRTYEQYFGPGTRLTVT.

This clonotype was picked up a small number of times. The V gene is TRBV19, the J gene TRBJ2-1; TRBD2 agrees at 8 bases. CDR1 is LNHDA, CDR2 SQIVND, per germline (reference sequence). The V segment lost 3 bases and the J segment 7 bases; nucleotides outside the gene matches: 11. The CDR3 spans 16 residues. In nucleotides, the CDR3 is TGTGCCAGTAGTATGATCTCGGGGGGGCCAGAGAATGAGCAGTTCTTC. It specifies CASSMISGGPENEQFF.

This clonotype was detected once. V gene TRBV29-1 combines with J gene TRBJ1-1, with 8 bases aligning to TRBD1. J lost 4 bases, V lost 5 bases, and 15 bases had no gene match. Germline CDR1 reads SQVTM; CDR2 reads ANQGSEA. CDR3 length: 16 residues. Here the CDR3 DNA reads TGCAGCGTTCTGGACAGGGTAGCAGGGACGGGCACTGAAGCTTTCTTT. Residues: CSVLDRVAGTGTEAFF.

Only one count was recorded for this clonotype. This sequence joins TRBV11-2 and TRBJ2-5; TRBD2 matches at 7 bases. The germline V gene encodes CDR1 SGHAT and CDR2 FQNNGV. CDR3 length: 16 amino acids. J was trimmed by 4 bases and V by 5 bases; bases with no gene match: 13. This chain's CDR3 is CASSERRDYLGETQYF. DNA of the CDR3: TGTGCCAGCAGCGAACGACGGGACTACCTAGGAGAGACCCAGTACTTC.

The chain combines TRBV12-5 with TRBJ2-2; 8 nucleotides agree with TRBD2. CDR1 LGHNT and CDR2 FRNRAP come from the germline V gene. The CDR3 has 16 residues. Trimming cost V 4 bases and J 0 bases; bases outside gene matches: 4. CDR3 coding DNA: TGTGCTAGTGGTTCCTACGGGGGGGCGAACACCGGGGAGCTGTTTTTT. Its protein product is CASGSYGGANTGELFF.

This clonotype has a count of ten or more. The CDR3 reads CASSLEGYSYEQYF. In DNA, the CDR3 is TGTGCCAGCAGCTTAGAGGGCTACTCCTACGAGCAGTACTTC. The chain joins TRBV7-2 to TRBJ2-7; D is unclear. CDR1 and CDR2 (germline): SGHTA, FQGNSA. CDR3 length equals 14 residues. Trimming stripped 1 base from V and 0 bases from J, with 7 bases between.

Only one count was recorded for this clonotype. This sequence joins TRBV5-6 and TRBJ2-7; no firm D call. The length of the CDR3 is 13 residues. The V end was cut by 1 base, the J end by 6 bases, with 11 bases between. In germline, CDR1 is SGHDT, CDR2 YYEEEE. The CDR3 DNA reads TGTGCCAGCAGCTTGTTAGGGTCGGCCGAGCAGTACTTC. Translating gives CASSLLGSAEQYF.

This clonotype was detected only once. The rearrangement uses TRBV2 and TRBJ2-3, with D hard to call. V was clipped by 1 base and J by 2 bases, with 7 bases between them. CDR3 length: 14 amino acids. The germline V gene has CDR1 SNHLY and CDR2 FYNNEI. For the CDR3, the DNA is TGTGCCAGCAGTGAAGGGCTCGCCACAGATACGCAGTATTTT. It translates to CASSEGLATDTQYF.